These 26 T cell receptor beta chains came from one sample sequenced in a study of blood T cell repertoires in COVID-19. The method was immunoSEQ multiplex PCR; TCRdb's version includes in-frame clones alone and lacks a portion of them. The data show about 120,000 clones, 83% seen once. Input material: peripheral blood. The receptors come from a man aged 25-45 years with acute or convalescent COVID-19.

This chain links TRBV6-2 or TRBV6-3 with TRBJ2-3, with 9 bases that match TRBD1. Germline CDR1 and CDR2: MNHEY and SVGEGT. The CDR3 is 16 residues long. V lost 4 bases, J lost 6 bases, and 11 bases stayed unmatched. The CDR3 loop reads CASSSQDRGDGDTQYF. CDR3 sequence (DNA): TGTGCCAGCAGTTCCCAGGACAGGGGTGATGGGGATACGCAGTATTTT.

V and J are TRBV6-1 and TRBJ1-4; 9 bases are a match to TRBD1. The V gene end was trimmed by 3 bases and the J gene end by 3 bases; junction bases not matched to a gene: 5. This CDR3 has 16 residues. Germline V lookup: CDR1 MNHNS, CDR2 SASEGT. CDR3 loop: CASSDEQGAANEKLFF. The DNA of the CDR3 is TGTGCCAGCAGTGATGAACAGGGGGCAGCTAATGAAAAACTGTTTTTT.

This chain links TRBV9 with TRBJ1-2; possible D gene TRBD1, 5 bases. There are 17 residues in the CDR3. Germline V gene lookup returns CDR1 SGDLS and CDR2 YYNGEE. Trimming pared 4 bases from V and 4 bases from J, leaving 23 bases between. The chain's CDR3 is CASSPGYTAGPAYGYTF. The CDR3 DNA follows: TGTGCCAGCAGCCCCGGGTACACAGCAGGGCCAGCCTATGGCTACACCTTC.

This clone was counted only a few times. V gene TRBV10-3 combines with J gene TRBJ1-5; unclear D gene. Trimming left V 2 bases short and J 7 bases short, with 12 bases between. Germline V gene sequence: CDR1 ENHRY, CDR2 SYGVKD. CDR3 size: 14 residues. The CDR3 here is CAISEADLRQPQHF. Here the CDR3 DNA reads TGTGCCATCAGTGAGGCGGACTTGAGACAGCCCCAGCATTTT.

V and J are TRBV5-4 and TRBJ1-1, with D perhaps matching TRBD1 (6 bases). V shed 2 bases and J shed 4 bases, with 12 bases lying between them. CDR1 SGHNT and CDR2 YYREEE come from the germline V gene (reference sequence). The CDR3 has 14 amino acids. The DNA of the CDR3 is TGTGCCAGCAGCTTACAGGGTCCGGTCACTGAAGCTTTCTTT. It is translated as CASSLQGPVTEAFF.

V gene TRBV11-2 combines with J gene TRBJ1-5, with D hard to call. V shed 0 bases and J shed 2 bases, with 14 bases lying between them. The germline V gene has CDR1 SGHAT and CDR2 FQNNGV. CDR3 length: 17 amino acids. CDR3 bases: TGTGCCAGCAGCTTAGATCAGTACAGTTTCGGCAATCAGCCCCAGCATTTT. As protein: CASSLDQYSFGNQPQHF.

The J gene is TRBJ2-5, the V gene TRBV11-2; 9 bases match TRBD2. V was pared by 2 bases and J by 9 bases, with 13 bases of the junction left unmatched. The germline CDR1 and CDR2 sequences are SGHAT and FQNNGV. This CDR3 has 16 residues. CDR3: CASSLYTSGPQWSQYF. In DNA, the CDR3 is TGTGCCAGCAGCTTATATACTAGCGGGCCGCAGTGGTCCCAGTACTTC.

CDR3 DNA: TGCGCCAGCAGTCAATCGGGCATCAACTATGGCTACACCTTC. Its translation: CASSQSGINYGYTF. The rearrangement links TRBV23-1 to TRBJ1-2; D gene uncertain. TRBV23-1 counts as an open reading frame of uncertain function. The germline V and J ends were trimmed by 0 bases and 2 bases, with 7 bases remaining between them. CDR3 size: 14 residues.

The CDR3 spells CSASGPGGFSYEQYF. As DNA, the CDR3 is TGCAGTGCTAGTGGGCCAGGGGGTTTTTCCTACGAGCAGTACTTC. The chain employs TRBV20-1 and TRBJ2-7, with 7 nucleotides matching TRBD1. The CDR3 runs to 15 residues. V lost 3 bases, J lost 1 base, and 9 bases stayed unmatched. Germline V gives CDR1 DFQATT, CDR2 SNEGSKA (reference sequence).

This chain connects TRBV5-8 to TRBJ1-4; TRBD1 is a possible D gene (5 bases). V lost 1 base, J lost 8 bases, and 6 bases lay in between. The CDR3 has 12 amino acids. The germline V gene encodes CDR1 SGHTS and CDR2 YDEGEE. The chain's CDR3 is CASSLRGEKLFF. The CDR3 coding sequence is TGTGCCAGCAGCTTGCGGGGGGAAAAACTGTTTTTT.

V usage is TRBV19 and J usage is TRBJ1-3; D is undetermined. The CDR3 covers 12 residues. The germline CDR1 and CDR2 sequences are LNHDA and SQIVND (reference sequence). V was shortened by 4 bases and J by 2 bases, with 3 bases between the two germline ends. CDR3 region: CASSTAGNTIYF. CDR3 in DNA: TGTGCCAGTAGTACGGCTGGAAACACCATATATTTT.

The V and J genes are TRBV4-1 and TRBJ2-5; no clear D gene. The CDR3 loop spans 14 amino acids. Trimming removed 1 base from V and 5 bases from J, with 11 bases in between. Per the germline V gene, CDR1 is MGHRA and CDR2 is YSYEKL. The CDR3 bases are TGCGCCAGCAGCCAAGTGGGCCAGTCGGAGACCCAGTACTTC. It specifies CASSQVGQSETQYF.

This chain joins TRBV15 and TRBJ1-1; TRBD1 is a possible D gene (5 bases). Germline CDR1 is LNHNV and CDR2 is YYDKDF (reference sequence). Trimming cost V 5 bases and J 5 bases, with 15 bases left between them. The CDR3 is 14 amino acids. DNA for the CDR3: TGTGCCACCAGCGATACACCAGGGAATACTGAAGCTTTCTTT. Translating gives CATSDTPGNTEAFF.

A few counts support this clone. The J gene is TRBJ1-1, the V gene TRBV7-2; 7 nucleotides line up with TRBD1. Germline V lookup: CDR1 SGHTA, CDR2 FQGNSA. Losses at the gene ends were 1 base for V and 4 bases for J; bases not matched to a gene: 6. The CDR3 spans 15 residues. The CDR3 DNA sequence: TGTGCCAGCAGCTTAGTATGGGGACAGAGCACTGAAGCTTTCTTT. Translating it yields CASSLVWGQSTEAFF.

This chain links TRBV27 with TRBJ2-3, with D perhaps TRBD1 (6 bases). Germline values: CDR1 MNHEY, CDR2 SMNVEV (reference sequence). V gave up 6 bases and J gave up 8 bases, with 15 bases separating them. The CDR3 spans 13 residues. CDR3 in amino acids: CASRAGEWSTQYF. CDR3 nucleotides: TGTGCCAGCAGAGCAGGGGAGTGGAGTACGCAGTATTTT.

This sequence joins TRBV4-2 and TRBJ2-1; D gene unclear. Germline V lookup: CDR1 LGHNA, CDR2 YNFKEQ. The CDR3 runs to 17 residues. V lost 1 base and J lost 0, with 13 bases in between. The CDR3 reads CASSQVFGSPSYNEQFF. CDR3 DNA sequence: TGTGCCAGCAGCCAAGTTTTTGGTAGTCCCTCCTACAATGAGCAGTTCTTC.

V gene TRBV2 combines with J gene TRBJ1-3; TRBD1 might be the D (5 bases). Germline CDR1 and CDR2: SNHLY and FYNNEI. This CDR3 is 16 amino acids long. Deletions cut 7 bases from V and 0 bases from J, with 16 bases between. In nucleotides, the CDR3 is TGTGCCAGCAACCCGGCGGGGGGACTCTCTGGAAACACCATATATTTT. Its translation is CASNPAGGLSGNTIYF.

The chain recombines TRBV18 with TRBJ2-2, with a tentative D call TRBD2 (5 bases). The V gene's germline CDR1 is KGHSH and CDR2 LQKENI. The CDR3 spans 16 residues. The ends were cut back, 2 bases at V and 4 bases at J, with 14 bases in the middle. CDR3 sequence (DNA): TGTGCCAGCTCACCATCCCCGGGGAGCTTCACCGGGGAGCTGTTTTTT. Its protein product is CASSPSPGSFTGELFF.

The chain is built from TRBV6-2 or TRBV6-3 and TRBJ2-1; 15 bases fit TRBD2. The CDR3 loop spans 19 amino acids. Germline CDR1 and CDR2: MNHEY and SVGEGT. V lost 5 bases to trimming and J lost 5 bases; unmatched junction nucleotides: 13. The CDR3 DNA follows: TGTGCCAGCAGTCATACCGGGACTAGCGGGGGGTCCGTCGACAATGAGCAGTTCTTC. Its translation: CASSHTGTSGGSVDNEQFF.

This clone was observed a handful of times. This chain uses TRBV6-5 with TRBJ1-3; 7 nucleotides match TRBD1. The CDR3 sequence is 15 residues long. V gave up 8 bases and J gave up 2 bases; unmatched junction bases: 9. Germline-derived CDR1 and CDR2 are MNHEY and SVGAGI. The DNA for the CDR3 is TGTGCCAGCGGAGAAAGGCAGGGGGCTGGAAACACCATATATTTT. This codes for CASGERQGAGNTIYF.

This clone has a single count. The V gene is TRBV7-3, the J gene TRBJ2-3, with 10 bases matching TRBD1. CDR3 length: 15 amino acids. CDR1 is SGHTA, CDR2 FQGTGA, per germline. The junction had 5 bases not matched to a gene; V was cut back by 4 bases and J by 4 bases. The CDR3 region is CASSSTGGYADTQYF. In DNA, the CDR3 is TGTGCCAGCAGCTCGACAGGGGGCTATGCAGATACGCAGTATTTT.

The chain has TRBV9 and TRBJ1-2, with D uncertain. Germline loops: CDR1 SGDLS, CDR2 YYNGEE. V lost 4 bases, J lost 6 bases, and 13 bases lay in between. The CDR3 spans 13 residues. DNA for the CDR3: TGTGCCAGCAGCATGCCCGGCGGGGATGGCTACACCTTC. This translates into CASSMPGGDGYTF.

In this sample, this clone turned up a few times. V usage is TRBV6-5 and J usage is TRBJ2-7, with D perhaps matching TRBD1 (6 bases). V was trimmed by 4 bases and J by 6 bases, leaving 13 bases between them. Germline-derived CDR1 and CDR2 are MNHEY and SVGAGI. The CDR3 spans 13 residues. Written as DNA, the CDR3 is TGTGCCAGCAGTTGGAACAGGGCAGCCGAGCAGTACTTC. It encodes CASSWNRAAEQYF.

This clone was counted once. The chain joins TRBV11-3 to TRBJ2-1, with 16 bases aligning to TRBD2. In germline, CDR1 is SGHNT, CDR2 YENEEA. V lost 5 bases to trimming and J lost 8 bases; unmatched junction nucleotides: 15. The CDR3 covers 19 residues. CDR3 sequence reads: CASSPGGLAGGPSVDEQFF. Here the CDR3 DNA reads TGTGCCAGCAGCCCTGGGGGACTAGCGGGGGGGCCGTCGGTCGATGAGCAGTTCTTC.

The chain's CDR3 is CASSEWGQYSNQPQHF. The CDR3 DNA follows: TGCGCCAGCAGTGAATGGGGACAGTATAGCAATCAGCCCCAGCATTTT. The chain has TRBV10-2 and TRBJ1-5; 7 bases are a match to TRBD1. Losses at the gene ends were 3 bases for V and 0 bases for J; bases not matched to a gene: 5. There are 16 residues in the CDR3. Germline loops: CDR1 WSHSY, CDR2 SAAADI.

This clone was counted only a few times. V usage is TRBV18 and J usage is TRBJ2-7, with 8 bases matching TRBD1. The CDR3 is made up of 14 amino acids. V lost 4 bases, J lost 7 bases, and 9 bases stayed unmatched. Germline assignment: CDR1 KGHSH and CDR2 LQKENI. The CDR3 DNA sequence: TGTGCCAGCTCACGACCCGGACAGGGAGGTGAGCAGTACGTC. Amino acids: CASSRPGQGGEQYV.